The entry below gives a single T cell receptor beta chain sequence along with its context. Its antigen remains unidentified. The data were obtained in a study of T cell responses to AZD1222 COVID-19 vaccine. Regarding the study as a whole: Recipients of two AZD1222 doses showed rising Spike-specific TCR breadth and depth.

Assay: immunoSEQ multiplex PCR; the TCRdb copy retains only in-frame clones and omits some. Of approximately 99,000 clones detected, around 90% appear once; the ten largest clones hold 3% to 3.5%. Sequencing was performed on peripheral blood, taken on day 0 of MenACWY control vaccination. This sequence was found in an adult in good health.

Written as DNA, the CDR3 is TGCGCCAGCAGCTTGGATCCACGGATCTCAACTAATGAAAAACTGTTTTTT. It codes for CASSLDPRISTNEKLFF. This sequence joins TRBV5-1 and TRBJ1-4; D unclear. V was pared by 0 bases and J by 0 bases, with 12 bases between. The CDR3 is 17 residues long. From germline, CDR1 is SGHRS and CDR2 YFSETQ.